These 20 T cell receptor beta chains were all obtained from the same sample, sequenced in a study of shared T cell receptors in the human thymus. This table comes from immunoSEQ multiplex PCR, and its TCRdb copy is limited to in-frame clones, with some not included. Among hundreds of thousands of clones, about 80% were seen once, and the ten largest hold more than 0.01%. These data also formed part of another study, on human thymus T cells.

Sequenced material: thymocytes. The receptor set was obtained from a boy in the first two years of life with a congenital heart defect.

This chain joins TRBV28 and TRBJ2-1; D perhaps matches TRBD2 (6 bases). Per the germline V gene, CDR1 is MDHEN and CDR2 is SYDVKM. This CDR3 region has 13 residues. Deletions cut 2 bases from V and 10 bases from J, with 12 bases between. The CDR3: CASSLPAGGEQFF. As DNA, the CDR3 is TGTGCCAGCAGTTTACCCGCTGGGGGGGAGCAGTTCTTC. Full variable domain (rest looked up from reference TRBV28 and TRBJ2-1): DVKVTQSSRYLVKRTGEKVFLECVQDMDHENMFWYRQDPGLGLRLIYFSYDVKMKEKGDIPEGYSVSREKKERFSLILESASTNQTSMYLCASSLPAGGEQFFGPGTRLTVL.

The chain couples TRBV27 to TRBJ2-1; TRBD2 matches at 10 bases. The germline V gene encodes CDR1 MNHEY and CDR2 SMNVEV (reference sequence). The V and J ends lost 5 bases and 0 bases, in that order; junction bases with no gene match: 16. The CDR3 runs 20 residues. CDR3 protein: CASSRKAPTSGASSYNEQFF. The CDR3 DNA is TGTGCCAGCAGTCGTAAGGCCCCTACTAGCGGGGCAAGCTCCTACAATGAGCAGTTCTTC.

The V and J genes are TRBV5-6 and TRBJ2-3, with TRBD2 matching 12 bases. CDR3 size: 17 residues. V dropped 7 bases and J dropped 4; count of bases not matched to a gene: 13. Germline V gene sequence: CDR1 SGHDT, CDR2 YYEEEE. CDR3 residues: CASGFRGLAGWADTQYF. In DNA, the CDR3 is TGTGCCAGCGGGTTCCGCGGACTAGCGGGATGGGCAGATACGCAGTATTTT.

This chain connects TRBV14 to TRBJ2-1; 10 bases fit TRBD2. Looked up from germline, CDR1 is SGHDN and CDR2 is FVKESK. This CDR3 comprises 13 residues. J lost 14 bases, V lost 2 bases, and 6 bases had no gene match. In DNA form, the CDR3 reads TGTGCCAGCAGCCAACCCTCGGGACTAGCGAAGTTCTTC. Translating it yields CASSQPSGLAKFF.

CDR3 DNA: TGTGCCAGCAGCTTGGGGTGGGGGACTAGCGGGAGGGCCGATACGCAGTATTTT. Translated, it gives CASSLGWGTSGRADTQYF. The V call is TRBV7-2, the J call TRBJ2-3; TRBD2 aligns across 16 bases. This CDR3 is 18 amino acids long. Germline CDR1 reads SGHTA; CDR2 reads FQGNSA. V lost 3 bases, J lost 6 bases, and 9 bases stayed unmatched.

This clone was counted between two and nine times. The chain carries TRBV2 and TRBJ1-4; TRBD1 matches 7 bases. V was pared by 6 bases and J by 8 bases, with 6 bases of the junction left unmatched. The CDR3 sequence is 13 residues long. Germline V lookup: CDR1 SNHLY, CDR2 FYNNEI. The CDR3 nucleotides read TGTGCCAGCAGGTTCCCAGGGGGGGAAAAACTGTTTTTT. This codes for CASRFPGGEKLFF.

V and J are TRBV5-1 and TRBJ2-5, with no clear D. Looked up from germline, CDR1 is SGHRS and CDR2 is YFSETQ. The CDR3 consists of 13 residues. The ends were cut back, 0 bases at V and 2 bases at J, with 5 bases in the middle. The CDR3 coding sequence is TGCGCCAGCAGCTTGGAACAGCAAGAGACCCAGTACTTC. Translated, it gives CASSLEQQETQYF.

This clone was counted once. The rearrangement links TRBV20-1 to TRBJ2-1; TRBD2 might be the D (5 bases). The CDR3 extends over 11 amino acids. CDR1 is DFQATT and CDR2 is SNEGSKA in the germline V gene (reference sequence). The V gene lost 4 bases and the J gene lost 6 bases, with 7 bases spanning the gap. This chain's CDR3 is CSAIRGNEQFF. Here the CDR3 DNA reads TGCAGTGCTATTCGGGGCAATGAGCAGTTCTTC.

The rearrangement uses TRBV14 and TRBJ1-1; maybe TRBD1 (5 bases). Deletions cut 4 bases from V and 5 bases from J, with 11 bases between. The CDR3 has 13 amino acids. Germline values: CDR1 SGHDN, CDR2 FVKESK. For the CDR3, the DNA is TGTGCCAGCAGCCCCAGGGAGGGAACTGAAGCTTTCTTT. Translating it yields CASSPREGTEAFF.

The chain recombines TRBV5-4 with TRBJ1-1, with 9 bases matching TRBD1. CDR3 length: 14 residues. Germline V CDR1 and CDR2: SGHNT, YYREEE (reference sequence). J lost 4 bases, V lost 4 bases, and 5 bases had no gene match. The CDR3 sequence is CASSTGQGSTEAFF. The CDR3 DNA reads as TGTGCCAGCAGCACGGGACAGGGCTCCACTGAAGCTTTCTTT.

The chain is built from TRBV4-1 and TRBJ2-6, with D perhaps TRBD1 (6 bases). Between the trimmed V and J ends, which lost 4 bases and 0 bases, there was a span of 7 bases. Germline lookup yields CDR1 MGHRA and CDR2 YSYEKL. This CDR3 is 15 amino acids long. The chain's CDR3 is CASSPGVSGANVLTF. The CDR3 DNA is TGCGCCAGCAGCCCAGGGGTCTCTGGGGCCAACGTCCTGACTTTC.

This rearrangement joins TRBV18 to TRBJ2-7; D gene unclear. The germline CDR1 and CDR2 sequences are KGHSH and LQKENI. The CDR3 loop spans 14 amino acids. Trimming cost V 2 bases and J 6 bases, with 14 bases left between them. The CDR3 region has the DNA TGTGCCAGCTCACCAGGCAGGCTTCCCCTCGAGCAGTACTTC. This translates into CASSPGRLPLEQYF.

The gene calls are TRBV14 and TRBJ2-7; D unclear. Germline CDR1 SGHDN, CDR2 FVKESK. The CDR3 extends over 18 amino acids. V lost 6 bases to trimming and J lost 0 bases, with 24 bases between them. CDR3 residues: CASRSLFRFPSGSYEQYF. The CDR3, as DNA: TGTGCCAGCAGGTCTCTTTTTCGTTTTCCCAGTGGCTCCTACGAGCAGTACTTC. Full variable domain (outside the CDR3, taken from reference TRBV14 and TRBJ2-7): EAGVTQFPSHSVIEKGQTVTLRCDPISGHDNLYWYRRVMGKEIKFLLHFVKESKQDESGMPNNRFLAERTGGTYSTLKVQPAELEDSGVYFCASRSLFRFPSGSYEQYFGPGTRLTVT.

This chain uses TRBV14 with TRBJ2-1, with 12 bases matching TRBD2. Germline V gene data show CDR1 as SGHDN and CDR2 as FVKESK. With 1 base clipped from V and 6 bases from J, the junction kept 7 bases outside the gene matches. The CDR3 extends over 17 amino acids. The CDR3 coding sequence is TGTGCCAGCAGCCAAGGGGGGACTAGCGGGTCGCGCAATGAGCAGTTCTTC. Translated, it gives CASSQGGTSGSRNEQFF.

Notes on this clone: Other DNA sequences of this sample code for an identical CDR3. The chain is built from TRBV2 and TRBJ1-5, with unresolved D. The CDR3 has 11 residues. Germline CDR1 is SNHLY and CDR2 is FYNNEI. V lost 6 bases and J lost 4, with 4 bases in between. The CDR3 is CASSLNQPQHF. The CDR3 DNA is TGTGCCAGCAGCCTTAATCAGCCCCAGCATTTT.

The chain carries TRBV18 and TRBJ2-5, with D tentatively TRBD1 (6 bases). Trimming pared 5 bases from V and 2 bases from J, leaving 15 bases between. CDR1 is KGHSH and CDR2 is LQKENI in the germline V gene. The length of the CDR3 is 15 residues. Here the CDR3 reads CASSLNGQPQETQYF. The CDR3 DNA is TGTGCCAGCTCATTGAACGGACAGCCACAAGAGACCCAGTACTTC.

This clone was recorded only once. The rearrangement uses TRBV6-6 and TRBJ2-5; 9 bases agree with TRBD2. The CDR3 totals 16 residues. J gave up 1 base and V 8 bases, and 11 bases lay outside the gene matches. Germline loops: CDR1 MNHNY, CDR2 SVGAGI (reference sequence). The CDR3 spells CASRSGGRAPQETQYF. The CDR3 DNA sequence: TGTGCCAGCCGTTCGGGCGGGAGGGCCCCCCAAGAGACCCAGTACTTC.

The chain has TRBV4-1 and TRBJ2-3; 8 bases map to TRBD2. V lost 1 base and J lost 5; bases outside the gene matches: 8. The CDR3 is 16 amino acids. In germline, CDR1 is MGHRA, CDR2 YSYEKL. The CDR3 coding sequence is TGCGCCAGCAGCCAAGGACTAGCGAAGACCCTAGATACGCAGTATTTT. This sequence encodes CASSQGLAKTLDTQYF.

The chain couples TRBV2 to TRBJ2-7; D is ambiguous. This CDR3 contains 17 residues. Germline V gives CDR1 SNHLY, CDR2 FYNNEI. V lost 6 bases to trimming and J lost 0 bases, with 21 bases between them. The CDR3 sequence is CASRAASDFLSSYEQYF. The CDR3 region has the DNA TGTGCCAGCAGGGCAGCCTCAGACTTCCTGAGCTCCTACGAGCAGTACTTC.

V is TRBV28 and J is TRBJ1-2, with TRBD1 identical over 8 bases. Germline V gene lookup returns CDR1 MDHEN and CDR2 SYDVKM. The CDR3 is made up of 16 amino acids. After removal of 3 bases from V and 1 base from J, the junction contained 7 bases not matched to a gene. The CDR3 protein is CASSLAWTGCNYGYTF. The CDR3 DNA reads TGTGCCAGCAGTTTGGCTTGGACAGGGTGTAACTATGGCTACACCTTC.